Given below is one T cell receptor (beta chain) in context. Antigen specificity is unknown. This entry comes from a study of cytomegalovirus exposure and HLA in healthy donors. Study findings and constraints: Most subjects had HLA-A and HLA-B alleles reportedly predicted accurately by TCR beta sequences.

PCR primers comprised 60 Vbeta and 13 Jbeta primers. Clones were read by immunoSEQ multiplex PCR, and TCRdb kept only the in-frame ones, dropping some. Seen here are nearly 100,000 clones, roughly 76% observed once, and the top ten hold over 15%. Germline lookup yields CDR1 SGHRS and CDR2 YFSETQ. The CDR3 is 14 amino acids. V was pared by 4 bases and J by 0 bases, with 11 bases between. The sequence came from a woman aged 55 to 70 in good health and CMV-seropositive. The sequencing sample was made of PBMCs. The chain is built from TRBV5-1 and TRBJ2-7, with unresolved D. CDR3 bases: TGCGCCAGCAGCCCCGGAGTGAGCTCCTACGAGCAGTACTTC. Protein product: CASSPGVSSYEQYF.